Following are 11 T cell receptor beta chains from one sample sequenced in a study of blood T cell repertoires in COVID-19. Libraries were prepared by immunoSEQ multiplex PCR; TCRdb keeps only in-frame clonotypes and omits some of them. This table holds roughly 58,000 clones, about 80% found once. Input material: peripheral blood. These receptors were obtained from a man over 45 with active or convalescent COVID-19.

The chain couples TRBV5-6 to TRBJ1-1; D is perhaps TRBD1 (6 bases). This CDR3 has 14 residues. Trimming shortened V by 1 base and J by 0 bases, and 7 bases separated the two germline ends. Germline CDR1 and CDR2: SGHDT and YYEEEE. The CDR3 spells CASSLWTVNTEAFF. The DNA for the CDR3 is TGTGCCAGCAGCTTGTGGACAGTGAACACTGAAGCTTTCTTT.

This clone was counted a few times. This chain uses TRBV19 with TRBJ2-2; 12 bases are shared with TRBD1. The CDR3 has 15 residues. J gave up 4 bases and V 4 bases, and 1 base lay outside the gene matches. CDR1 is LNHDA and CDR2 is SQIVND in the germline V gene (reference sequence). CDR3 amino acids: CASSRDRGRTGELFF. CDR3 sequence (DNA): TGTGCCAGTAGTAGGGACAGGGGGCGCACCGGGGAGCTGTTTTTT.

This CDR3 reads CASSLGAPSSPLHF. The CDR3 DNA follows: TGTGCCAGCAGCTTGGGGGCTCCAAGCTCACCCCTCCACTTT. The rearrangement links TRBV5-6 to TRBJ1-6; D is undetermined. The germline gives CDR1 SGHDT, CDR2 YYEEEE. Trimming left V 0 bases short and J 10 bases short, with 11 bases between. The CDR3 consists of 14 residues.

V gene TRBV9 combines with J gene TRBJ2-4, with TRBD1 identical over 7 bases. CDR1 SGDLS and CDR2 YYNGEE come from the germline V gene. The CDR3 spans 14 residues. Unmatched junction bases numbered 0, after V lost 0 bases and J lost 3 bases. The chain's CDR3 is CASSVAGGKNIQYF. DNA for the CDR3: TGTGCCAGCAGCGTAGCAGGGGGCAAAAACATTCAGTACTTC.

The V and J genes are TRBV5-1 and TRBJ2-1; the match to TRBD2 covers 7 bases. This CDR3 region has 15 residues. Germline V gives CDR1 SGHRS, CDR2 YFSETQ. Trimming cost V 10 bases and J 2 bases; bases outside gene matches: 12. The CDR3 spells CAGSKDGRPYNEQFF. The CDR3 DNA reads TGCGCCGGGAGCAAGGACGGGAGGCCCTACAATGAGCAGTTCTTC.

This sequence joins TRBV2 and TRBJ1-4; the D gene is possibly TRBD1 (5 bases). The V and J ends lost 7 bases and 10 bases respectively, with 16 bases between them. Germline-derived CDR1 and CDR2 are SNHLY and FYNNEI. The CDR3 spans 13 residues. The CDR3 DNA reads as TGTGCCAGCAAGGGGCAGGGTGGCGTAAAACTGTTTTTT. Translated: CASKGQGGVKLFF.

The genes are TRBV6-6 and TRBJ2-2; D remains ambiguous. CDR3 length: 13 residues. With 10 bases removed from V and 1 base from J, the gap between germline ends came to 10 bases. Per germline, CDR1 MNHNY and CDR2 SVGAGI (reference sequence). CDR3: CATYDMNTGELFF. The CDR3 region has the DNA TGTGCCACCTACGACATGAACACCGGGGAGCTGTTTTTT.

Only one count was recorded for this clone. The chain joins TRBV3-1 (or the pseudogene TRBV3-2) to TRBJ2-7; 8 positions match TRBD2. Germline CDR1 is LGHDT and CDR2 is YNNKEL (reference sequence). This CDR3 comprises 16 residues. V lost 2 bases, J lost 0 bases, and 6 bases stayed unmatched. CDR3 DNA: TGTGCCAGCAGCCAACCAACCGGGACTAGCTCCTACGAGCAGTACTTC. It specifies CASSQPTGTSSYEQYF.

The rearrangement links TRBV14 to TRBJ2-1; TRBD2 matches 7 bases. Trimming cost V 6 bases and J 2 bases; bases outside gene matches: 4. The CDR3 has 14 residues. CDR1 is SGHDN and CDR2 is FVKESK in the germline V gene. The CDR3 region is CASSGGGPYNEQFF. For the CDR3, the DNA is TGTGCCAGCAGTGGGGGGGGACCCTACAATGAGCAGTTCTTC. Based on the CDR3 plus reference TRBV14 and TRBJ2-1, the full variable domain is EAGVTQFPSHSVIEKGQTVTLRCDPISGHDNLYWYRRVMGKEIKFLLHFVKESKQDESGMPNNRFLAERTGGTYSTLKVQPAELEDSGVYFCASSGGGPYNEQFFGPGTRLTVL.

The genes are TRBV27 and TRBJ2-3, with 14 bases that match TRBD2. The CDR3 runs to 15 residues. The V gene end was trimmed by 5 bases and the J gene end by 15 bases; junction bases not matched to a gene: 13. Germline V lookup: CDR1 MNHEY, CDR2 SMNVEV (reference sequence). The CDR3 protein is CASSPGLAGGMLSYF. The CDR3 DNA sequence: TGTGCCAGCAGTCCAGGACTAGCGGGGGGAATGCTCAGTTATTTT.

The rearrangement uses TRBV29-1 and TRBJ2-3; a possible D gene is TRBD1 (5 bases). V was trimmed by 5 bases and J by 1 base, leaving 7 bases between them. The CDR3 sequence is 12 residues long. Germline V gene lookup returns CDR1 SQVTM and CDR2 ANQGSEA. CDR3 in DNA: TGCAGCGTTATCAGGGGCACAGATACGCAGTATTTT. It codes for CSVIRGTDTQYF.